A single T cell receptor (beta chain) is shown here with its context. Produced via immunoSEQ multiplex PCR; TCRdb's table is partial and in-frame only. The sample consists of some 29,000 clones, 91% of them appearing once. This specimen belongs to a study of T cell changes during pregnancy in multiple sclerosis. The CDR3 length is 18 residues. The germline CDR1 and CDR2 sequences are SGDLS and YYNGEE. V shed 2 bases and J 3 bases; nucleotides not matched to a gene: 16. The sequencing used CD8+ T cells from peripheral blood mononuclear cells, collected in the second trimester of pregnancy. The chain uses TRBV9 and TRBJ1-2, with TRBD1 matching over 7 bases. The sequence derives from a female donor in good health, enrolled as a control in a pregnancy study. The CDR3 bases are TGTGCCAGCAGCGTCGACGGGGACAGACCCGTAACTTACTATGGCTACACCTTC. Amino acids: CASSVDGDRPVTYYGYTF.